Detailed here is one T cell receptor beta chain. The antigen is not known. These data belong to a study of T cell clonotyping in hematopoietic cell transplantation. Looking at the study overall: Recipients' pretransplant samples followed cytoreduction. Study observations and caveats: At the given depth, recipient repertoires were over 97% de novo clonotypes. CD4 and CD8 repertoire contributions could not be separated without sorting.

Described time point: recipient sample about 28 days before transplant, after cytoreduction. Recipient blood drawn about 28 days pretransplant and days 30, 100, 180 after. Assay: immunoSEQ multiplex PCR; the TCRdb copy retains only in-frame clones and omits some. The data contain some 29,000 clones, about 74% of them singletons. Germline assignment: CDR1 SNHLY and CDR2 FYNNEI. The length of the CDR3 is 12 residues. V shed 8 bases and J shed 2 bases, with 9 bases lying between them. This receptor was identified in a woman in her 30s with chronic myeloid leukemia. Some clones in this sample may be carry-over from other donors' samples. The sequencing used peripheral blood mononuclear cells, collected before stem cell transplant. V is TRBV2 and J is TRBJ1-2; TRBD1 is a possible D gene (5 bases). The CDR3 sequence is CASRGTNYGYTF. In DNA, the CDR3 is TGTGCCAGCCGGGGCACCAACTATGGCTACACCTTC.